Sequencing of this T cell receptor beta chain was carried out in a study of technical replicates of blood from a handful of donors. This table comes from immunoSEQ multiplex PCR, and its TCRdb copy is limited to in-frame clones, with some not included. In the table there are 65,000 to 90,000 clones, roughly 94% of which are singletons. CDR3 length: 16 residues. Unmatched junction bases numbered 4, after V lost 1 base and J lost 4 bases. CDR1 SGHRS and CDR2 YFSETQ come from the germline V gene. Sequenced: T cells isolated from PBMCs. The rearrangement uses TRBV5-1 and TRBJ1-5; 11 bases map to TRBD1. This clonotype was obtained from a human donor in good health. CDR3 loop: CASSLTGTGGNQPQHF. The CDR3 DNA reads TGCGCCAGCAGCTTGACGGGGACAGGGGGGAATCAGCCCCAGCATTTT.